This T cell receptor beta chain came from a study of T cells after posttransplantation cyclophosphamide. Findings and caveats of the study: Later post-transplant blood repertoires were often dominated by donor CD8+ memory clones.

A remark on this clone: Its target is unknown.

This CDR3 has 13 residues. Trimming removed 5 bases from V and 3 bases from J, with 10 bases in between. Germline CDR1 SGHTA, CDR2 FQGTGA. Cyclophosphamide on days +3 and +4 followed busulfan-fludarabine conditioning and a marrow graft. Some clones are missing from TCRdb's copy, which holds only in-frame ones; the method was immunoSEQ multiplex PCR. This table has about 19,000 clones, roughly 87% appearing once. This specimen was PBMCs, taken after allogeneic stem cell transplant with posttransplant cyclophosphamide. The rearrangement joins TRBV7-3 to TRBJ1-2; no reliable D call. The TCR was taken from a female patient between 35 and 55 years old who received an allogeneic stem cell transplant from a related donor, was CMV-positive, and had no GVHD. Some of these T cells may belong to the graft donor. The CDR3 is CASSPTSDYGYTF. The CDR3 nucleotides are TGTGCCAGCAGCCCGACATCGGACTATGGCTACACCTTC.